This T cell receptor (beta chain) comes out of a study of OX40 agonist ivuxolimab in advanced cancers. Overall study context: The dose-escalation cohort was over 65% male, with a mean age of 60 years, ranging roughly 23 to 85. Partial responses, seen in three patients, involved one hepatocellular carcinoma and two cutaneous melanomas.

The length of the CDR3 is 16 residues. Germline V lookup: CDR1 LGHNA, CDR2 YNFKEQ. V lost 2 bases and J lost 2, with 15 bases in between. Profiling relied on immunoSEQ multiplex PCR, and the TCRdb table lists in-frame clones only, not all of them. Of more than 45,000 clones in the sample, less than 85% were seen once. Excluded were patients having autoimmune disease history or systemic immunosuppression. Comment on this clone: Its antigen is currently unknown.

Regarding the study as a whole: Researchers did not establish what antigens the expanded peripheral T cells target.

This chain uses TRBV4-2 with TRBJ2-5; D is possibly TRBD2 (6 bases). The receptor was derived from an adult with an advanced solid tumor such as melanoma, head and neck, liver or kidney cancer. Sequenced here: CD4+ or CD8+ T cells sorted from blood, sampled in a trial of the OX40 agonist ivuxolimab. CDR3 nucleotides: TGTGCCAGCAGCCAAAGTAGCGGACTTATTCAAGAGACCCAGTACTTC. It yields the protein CASSQSSGLIQETQYF.